This T cell receptor beta chain emerged from a study of shared clonotypes between healthy human individuals. Germline V gives CDR1 SGHAT, CDR2 FQDESV (reference sequence). V lost 4 bases and J 0 bases, leaving 19 bases between the germline ends. CDR3 length: 17 residues. Sequencing used immunoSEQ multiplex PCR; TCRdb keeps in-frame clones, though not all of them. The sample holds about 2.3 million clones, around 90% seen once. The sequencing input was naive CD4+ T cells from PBMCs. The subset here: CD45RA+ positively selected. V is TRBV11-1 and J is TRBJ2-7, with D perhaps TRBD2 (6 bases). This TCR came from a man between 18 and 29 years old in good health. Some clones in this sample may be carry-over from other donors' samples. The DNA of the CDR3 is TGTGCCAGCAGCTACGGGACTCGCCGGAGAGGCTCCTACGAGCAGTACTTC. The encoded protein is CASSYGTRRRGSYEQYF.